These 7 T cell receptor beta chains came from one sample sequenced in a study of T cell responses to AZD1222 COVID-19 vaccine. TCRdb keeps only in-frame clones here, not all; method: immunoSEQ multiplex PCR. The table lists some 80,000 clones, 75% to 90% of them singletons. The specimen comprised peripheral blood, sampled on day 0 of AZD1222 vaccination. The receptors derive from an adult in good health.

The chain links TRBV6-4 to TRBJ2-1; D is unclear. The CDR3 consists of 15 residues. Germline V gene lookup returns CDR1 MRHNA and CDR2 SNTAGT. V was trimmed by 8 bases and J by 3 bases, leaving 17 bases between them. In DNA form, the CDR3 reads TGTGCCAGCTTCCTGGGGAAGGCTGGCTACAATGAGCAGTTCTTC. Amino acids: CASFLGKAGYNEQFF.

This clone was seen more than once but under ten times. The rearrangement uses TRBV2 and TRBJ2-1, with 14 bases fitting TRBD2. The CDR3 is 15 amino acids. Germline trimming cut 6 bases from V and 10 bases from J; bases unmatched to any gene: 8. Germline CDR1 reads SNHLY; CDR2 reads FYNNEI. The CDR3 region has the DNA TGTGCCAGCAGCACGACTAGCGGGGGGGCCTTCGAGCAGTTCTTC. Translating gives CASSTTSGGAFEQFF.

V and J are TRBV2 and TRBJ2-5; D possibly uses TRBD1 or TRBD2 (5 bases each). The CDR3 covers 12 residues. Germline V gene lookup returns CDR1 SNHLY and CDR2 FYNNEI. Deletions cut 9 bases from V and 2 bases from J, with 10 bases between. CDR3 nucleotides: TGTGCCAGAGGGACGGTACAAGAGACCCAGTACTTC. Its protein product is CARGTVQETQYF.

This rearrangement joins TRBV18 to TRBJ1-1; D not certain. CDR1 is KGHSH and CDR2 is LQKENI in the germline V gene. V lost 6 bases, J lost 6 bases, and 14 bases lay in between. CDR3 size: 13 residues. The CDR3 bases are TGTGCCAGCTCTCAACAAAGCGGCGCTGAAGCTTTCTTT. It specifies CASSQQSGAEAFF.

The chain has TRBV4-3 and TRBJ1-3, with TRBD1 identical over 7 bases. The length of the CDR3 is 14 residues. Losses at the gene ends were 4 bases for V and 5 bases for J; bases not matched to a gene: 5. Germline CDR1 LGHNA, CDR2 YSLEER. The CDR3 sequence is CASSPDRSRNTIYF. The DNA of the CDR3 is TGCGCCAGCAGCCCGGACAGGTCGAGAAACACCATATATTTT.

The chain recombines TRBV6-5 with TRBJ1-2; no definite D call. Germline CDR1 is MNHEY and CDR2 is SVGAGI. Between the trimmed V and J ends, which lost 11 bases and 6 bases, there was a span of 13 bases. The CDR3 runs to 11 residues. The CDR3 nucleotides are TGTGCCGTCCGGACCGAGAATGGCTACACCTTC. It translates to CAVRTENGYTF.

The CDR3 sequence: CASRPTAGQLNSPLHF. In DNA form, the CDR3 reads TGTGCCAGTAGGCCAACGGCGGGACAGCTTAATTCACCCCTCCACTTT. The V call is TRBV19, the J call TRBJ1-6, with 7 bases matching TRBD1. CDR3 length: 16 amino acids. Germline V gene sequence: CDR1 LNHDA, CDR2 SQIVND (reference sequence). V gave up 6 bases and J gave up 6 bases; unmatched junction bases: 11.